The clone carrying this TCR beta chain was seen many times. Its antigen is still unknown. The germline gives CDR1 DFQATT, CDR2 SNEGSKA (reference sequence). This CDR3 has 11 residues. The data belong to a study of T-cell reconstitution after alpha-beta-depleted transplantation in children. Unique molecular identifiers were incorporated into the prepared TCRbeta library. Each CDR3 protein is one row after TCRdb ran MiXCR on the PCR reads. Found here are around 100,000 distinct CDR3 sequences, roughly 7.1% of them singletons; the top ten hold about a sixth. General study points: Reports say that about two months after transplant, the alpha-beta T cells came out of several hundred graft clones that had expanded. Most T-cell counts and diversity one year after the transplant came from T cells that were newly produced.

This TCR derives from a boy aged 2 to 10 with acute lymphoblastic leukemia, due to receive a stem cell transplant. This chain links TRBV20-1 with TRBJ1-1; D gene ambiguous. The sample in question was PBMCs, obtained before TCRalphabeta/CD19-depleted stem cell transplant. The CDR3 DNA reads TGCAAGGCAAGGGTTAACACTGAAGCTTTCTTT. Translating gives CKARVNTEAFF.